The rows below give T cell receptor beta chains drawn from one sample of a study of cytomegalovirus exposure and HLA in healthy donors. The protocol was immunoSEQ multiplex PCR, while the TCRdb copy is restricted to in-frame clones and leaves out a portion. The sample yields 90,000 to 130,000 clones, roughly 90% seen once. Sequences were obtained from PBMCs. These receptors all stem from a young woman in good health and CMV-seropositive. Both conserved end residues are part of each CDR3. The D gene is left open where the match is weak. Size tells how often a clone was seen (once, few, many) or the class of an expanded clone, and some rows leave it out.

clone_size,j_call,cdr3_length,d_call,v_call,cdr3_aa,cdr3_nt
NA,TRBJ2-4,16,NA,TRBV7-9,CASSLVRGLAKNIQYF,TGTGCCAGCAGCTTAGTACGGGGATTAGCCAAAAACATTCAGTACTTC
NA,TRBJ2-7,15,TRBD2,TRBV5-4,CASSSRTSAPYEQYF,TGTGCCAGCAGCTCTCGGACTAGCGCACCCTACGAGCAGTACTTC
NA,TRBJ2-7,16,TRBD1,TRBV6-5,CASSSRPGQGAYEQYF,TGTGCCAGCAGTTCTCGCCCTGGACAGGGGGCCTACGAGCAGTACTTC
NA,TRBJ2-4,14,NA,TRBV4-1,CASSRPGAKNIQYF,TGCGCCAGCAGCCGACCGGGGGCCAAAAACATTCAGTACTTC
NA,TRBJ2-7,14,TRBD1,TRBV19,CASSPRGSSYEQYF,TGTGCCAGTAGTCCCAGGGGGAGCTCCTACGAGCAGTACTTC
NA,TRBJ2-5,16,NA,TRBV4-1,CASSQGHTGPQETQYF,TGCGCCAGCAGCCAAGGGCATACAGGTCCTCAAGAGACCCAGTACTTC
NA,TRBJ2-7,14,TRBD1,TRBV2,CASSVGQGAYEQYF,TGTGCCAGCAGTGTGGGACAGGGGGCCTACGAGCAGTACTTC
once,TRBJ1-2,13,TRBD1,TRBV25-1,CASRGDSHYGYTF,TGTGCCAGCAGGGGGGACAGCCACTATGGCTACACCTTC
NA,TRBJ2-5,15,TRBD2,TRBV2,CASSETRLAGETQYF,TGTGCCAGCAGTGAAACCCGACTAGCGGGAGAGACCCAGTACTTC
NA,TRBJ2-1,15,TRBD2,TRBV7-2,CASSLAGTSGNEQFF,TGTGCCAGCAGCTTAGCCGGGACTAGCGGCAATGAGCAGTTCTTC
NA,TRBJ2-1,12,NA,TRBV28,CASSLRLSEQFF,TGTGCCAGCAGTTTGAGGCTCAGTGAGCAGTTCTTC
NA,TRBJ2-7,12,NA,TRBV5-4,CASSPDSIEQYF,TGTGCCAGCAGCCCGGACAGCATCGAGCAGTACTTC
NA,TRBJ1-6,16,NA,TRBV19,CASTPNRGGRNSPLHF,TGTGCCAGTACCCCCAATCGAGGGGGTCGGAATTCACCCCTCCACTTT